Reported below is one T cell receptor (beta chain). The antigen remains unidentified. Germline V CDR1 and CDR2: SQVTM, ANQGSEA. V gave up 4 bases and J gave up 1 base; unmatched junction bases: 4. The CDR3 runs 13 residues. These data belong to a study of cytomegalovirus exposure and HLA in healthy donors. Study as a whole: The same platform used for the 666 first-cohort repertoires was also used for the 90 to 150 validation repertoires, as a later analysis reported.

Profiled with immunoSEQ multiplex PCR; TCRdb holds only in-frame clones, not every one. The sample gives about 160,000 clones, around 96% of which show up once; roughly 0.83% is in the top ten. Study-wide results and limits: The study labeled around 160 TCR beta chains cytomegalovirus-associated.

J is TRBJ2-7 and V is TRBV29-1, with 7 bases fitting TRBD2. The clonotype was recovered from a woman younger than 35 in good health and CMV-seronegative. The sequencing input was PBMCs. Written as DNA, the CDR3 is TGCAGCGTTGGGGAGGGCGTTTCCTACGAGCAGTACTTC. Its protein is CSVGEGVSYEQYF.